This T cell receptor (beta chain) was identified in a study of early T cells in non-severe SARS-CoV-2 infection. Study overall: Sequencing used unsorted whole-blood bulk RNA, so chains lack pairing. Study-level findings and limits: Matching results from VDJdb favored anti-spike CD8 responses, leaving private and CD4 specificities undetected.

Molecules of cDNA were individually given unique molecular identifiers that were attached to them. TCRdb re-called the 5' RACE reads through MiXCR, storing one row per CDR3 protein. Among approximately 63,000 distinct CDR3 sequences listed, around 5.7% were seen once. Germline V gene data show CDR1 as MGHDK and CDR2 as SYGVNS. The CDR3 consists of 15 residues. V lost 2 bases and J lost 7; bases outside the gene matches: 6. This clonotype was picked up many times. Its antigen is as yet unknown. This sequence joins TRBV25-1 and TRBJ2-3; 10 nucleotides agree with TRBD1. This TCR was recovered from an adult who was a healthcare worker with PCR-confirmed SARS-CoV-2 infection or an uninfected control (not recorded which). Sequencing was performed on whole blood, taken at baseline. CDR3 residues: CASSEEGQGIHTQYF. CDR3 DNA: TGTGCCAGCAGTGAAGAGGGACAGGGGATACATACGCAGTATTTT.